These T cell receptor beta chains were read from a single sample in a study of T cells in Graves' hyperthyroidism and ophthalmopathy. MiXCR, applied by TCRdb to the multiplex PCR reads, yields one record per CDR3 protein. The sample records approximately 640,000 distinct CDR3 sequences, about a sixth being singletons. Sample: blood. The receptors originated from a woman under 40 with Graves' hyperthyroidism. Each CDR3 is given with its conserved first and last residue. Each record gives: V gene, J gene, D gene, clone size, CDR3 DNA, CDR3 protein. D genes are given only for firm matches. Clone size is not always given. Where it is, it says once, few, many or a class for expanded clones.

TRBV30	TRBJ1-5	.	many	TGTGCCTGGAGTGTACGCGGTAGCAATCAGCCCCAGCATTTT	CAWSVRGSNQPQHF
TRBV18	TRBJ2-7	.	few	TGTGCCAGCAGCGGAGACGGTAGCGACTCCTACGAGCAGTACTTC	CASSGDGSDSYEQYF
TRBV9	TRBJ1-2	.	few	TGTGCCAGCAGCGCTTACGGGACCGATAACTATGGCTACACCTTC	CASSAYGTDNYGYTF
TRBV5-1	TRBJ2-7	TRBD1	.	TGCGCCAGCAGCTCGGCCGGGACAGGTCTCTCCTACGAGCAGTACTTC	CASSSAGTGLSYEQYF
TRBV4-1	TRBJ2-7	TRBD2	.	TGCGCCAGCAGCCACACTCTTAATGGACTAGCGGTCTCCTACGAGCAGTACTTC	CASSHTLNGLAVSYEQYF
TRBV19	TRBJ1-1	.	few	TGTGCCAGTATGCGGGGGCGAGGGAACACTGAAGCTTTCTTT	CASMRGRGNTEAFF
TRBV11-1	TRBJ1-1	TRBD1	few	TGTGCCAGCAGCGTAAGGGGGCGAGATACTGAAGCTTTCTTT	CASSVRGRDTEAFF
TRBV19	TRBJ2-3	.	few	TGTGCCACCACACCAACTTCTAGCACAGATACGCAGTATTTT	CATTPTSSTDTQYF
TRBV28	TRBJ2-1	.	few	TGTGCCAGCACCGCCCCGGACCGTCCCTACAATGAGCAGTTCTTC	CASTAPDRPYNEQFF
TRBV29-1	TRBJ2-5	.	many	TGCAGCGTCACAGGATTGCTGGAGACCCAGTACTTC	CSVTGLLETQYF
TRBV24-1	TRBJ2-5	TRBD2	.	TGTGCCACCAGTGGTACTAGCGACGTGGAGACCCAGTACTTC	CATSGTSDVETQYF
TRBV10-3	TRBJ2-7	.	.	TGTGCCATCAGTGTGGGGGAATCCTACGAGCAGTACTTC	CAISVGESYEQYF
TRBV18	TRBJ2-2	.	many	TGTGCCAGCTCACCAACCGCTAACACCGGGGAGCTGTTTTTT	CASSPTANTGELFF
TRBV19	TRBJ1-1	TRBD1	few	TGTGCCAGTAGTATGGACAGGGGTAGAGGTGAAGCTTTCTTT	CASSMDRGRGEAFF
TRBV18	TRBJ1-1	.	.	TGTGCCAGCTACATGGGTTCCCCGAACACTGAAGCTTTCTTT	CASYMGSPNTEAFF
TRBV28	TRBJ1-2	TRBD1	many	TGTGCCAGCAGGCGCGTCCGGGACAGGGCTAACTATGGCTACACCTTC	CASRRVRDRANYGYTF
TRBV2	TRBJ1-4	.	many	TGTGCCAGCAGTGAAGGGGGGAAAAAACTGTTTTTT	CASSEGGKKLFF
TRBV5-6	TRBJ2-1	.	few	TGTGCCAGCAGCTTGCCGGCGGGAAGGGGCAATGAGCAGTTCTTC	CASSLPAGRGNEQFF
TRBV28	TRBJ2-3	.	many	TGTGCCAGCAGTTTATTACAGGCAGTGGGAGATACGCAGTATTTT	CASSLLQAVGDTQYF
TRBV20-1	TRBJ2-3	TRBD2	.	TGCAGTGCTGACACTAGCGGGAGAACAGATACGCAGTATTTT	CSADTSGRTDTQYF
TRBV9	TRBJ2-7	.	many	TGTGCCAGCAGCGTAGGAGGTAGCGGAACCTACGAGCAGTACTTC	CASSVGGSGTYEQYF
TRBV30	TRBJ2-3	TRBD2	many	TGTGCCTGGAGAAGCGGGAGCTCGGCAGATACGCAGTATTTT	CAWRSGSSADTQYF
TRBV2	TRBJ2-2	.	many	TGTGCCAGCACAGCTGAGCGGGTAGTTGCCGGGGAGCTGTTTTTT	CASTAERVVAGELFF
TRBV20-1	TRBJ2-5	TRBD2	many	TGCAGTGCTAGAGGGTGGGCTAGCGGGCAAGAGACCCAGTACTTC	CSARGWASGQETQYF
TRBV3-1	TRBJ2-7	TRBD1	few	TGTGCCAGTAGTATTCAGGGGGACTCCTACGAGCAGTACTTC	CASSIQGDSYEQYF
TRBV4-3	TRBJ2-7	TRBD2	once	TGCGCCAGCAGCCAAGGACTAGCGGATTACGAGCAGTACTTC	CASSQGLADYEQYF
TRBV10-1	TRBJ2-1	TRBD1	.	TGCGCCAGCAGTGAGTCATCGACAGGGTTGAACAATGAGCAGTTCTTC	CASSESSTGLNNEQFF
TRBV28	TRBJ2-5	.	many	TGTGCCAGCAGTGACCAGCTCCAAGAGACCCAGTACTTC	CASSDQLQETQYF
TRBV28	TRBJ2-3	.	many	TGTGCCAGCGGTGAGGTTAATACGCAGTATTTT	CASGEVNTQYF